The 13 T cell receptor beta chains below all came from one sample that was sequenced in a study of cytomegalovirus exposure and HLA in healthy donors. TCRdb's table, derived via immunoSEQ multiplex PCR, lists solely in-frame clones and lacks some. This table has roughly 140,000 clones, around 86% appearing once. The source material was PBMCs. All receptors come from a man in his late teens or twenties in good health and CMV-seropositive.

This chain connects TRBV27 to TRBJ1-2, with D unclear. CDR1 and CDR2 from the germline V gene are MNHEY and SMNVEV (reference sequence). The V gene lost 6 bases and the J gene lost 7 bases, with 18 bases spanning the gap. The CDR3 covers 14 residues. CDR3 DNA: TGTGCCAGCAGCCCCCGGACGGGGTTCTCTGGCTACACCTTC. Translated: CASSPRTGFSGYTF.

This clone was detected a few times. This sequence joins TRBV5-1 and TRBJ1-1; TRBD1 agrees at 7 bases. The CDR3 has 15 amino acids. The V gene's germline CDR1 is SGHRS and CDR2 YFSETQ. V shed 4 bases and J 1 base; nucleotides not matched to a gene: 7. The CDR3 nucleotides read TGCGCCAGCAGCATACGGGACAGAGCGAACACTGAAGCTTTCTTT. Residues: CASSIRDRANTEAFF. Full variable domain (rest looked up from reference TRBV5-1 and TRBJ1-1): KAGVTQTPRYLIKTRGQQVTLSCSPISGHRSVSWYQQTPGQGLQFLFEYFSETQRNKGNFPGRFSGRQFSNSRSEMNVSTLELGDSALYLCASSIRDRANTEAFFGQGTRLTVV.

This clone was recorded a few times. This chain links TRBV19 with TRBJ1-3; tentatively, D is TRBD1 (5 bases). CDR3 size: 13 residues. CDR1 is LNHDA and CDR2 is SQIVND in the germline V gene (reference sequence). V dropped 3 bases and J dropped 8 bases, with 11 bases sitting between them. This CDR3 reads CASSMWGEYTIYF. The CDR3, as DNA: TGTGCCAGTAGTATGTGGGGGGAATACACCATATATTTT.

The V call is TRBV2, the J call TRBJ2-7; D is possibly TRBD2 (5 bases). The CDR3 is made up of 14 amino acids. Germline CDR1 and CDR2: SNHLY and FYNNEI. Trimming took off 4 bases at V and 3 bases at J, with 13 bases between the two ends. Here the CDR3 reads CASSVSSGIYEQYF. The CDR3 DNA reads TGTGCCAGCAGTGTCAGTTCGGGGATCTACGAGCAGTACTTC.

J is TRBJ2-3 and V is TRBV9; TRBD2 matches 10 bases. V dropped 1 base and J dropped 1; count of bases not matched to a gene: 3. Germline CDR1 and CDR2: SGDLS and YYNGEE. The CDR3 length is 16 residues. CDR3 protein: CASSVRTSGRTDTQYF. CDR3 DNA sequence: TGTGCCAGCAGCGTAAGGACTAGCGGACGCACAGATACGCAGTATTTT.

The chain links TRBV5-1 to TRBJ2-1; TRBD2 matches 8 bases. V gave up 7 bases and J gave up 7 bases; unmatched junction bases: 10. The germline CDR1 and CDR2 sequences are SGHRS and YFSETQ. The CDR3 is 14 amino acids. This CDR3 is CASSSQLAANEQFF. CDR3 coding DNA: TGCGCCAGCTCCAGCCAACTAGCGGCTAATGAGCAGTTCTTC.

In nucleotides, the CDR3 is TGTGCCAGCAGCTTATCCCCTTCTGGGGCCAACGTCCTGACTTTC. Amino acid sequence: CASSLSPSGANVLTF. The chain uses TRBV7-6 and TRBJ2-6; no clear D. CDR3 length: 15 residues. Trimming shortened V by 2 bases and J by 1 base, and 6 bases separated the two germline ends. Germline V gene data show CDR1 as SGHVS and CDR2 as FNYEAQ.

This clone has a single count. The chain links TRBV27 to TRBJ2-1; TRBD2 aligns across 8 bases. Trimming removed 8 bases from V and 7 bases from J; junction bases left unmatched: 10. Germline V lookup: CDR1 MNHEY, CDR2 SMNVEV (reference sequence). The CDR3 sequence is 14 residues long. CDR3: CASHPGLVANEQFF. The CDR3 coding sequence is TGTGCCAGCCACCCGGGACTAGTGGCGAATGAGCAGTTCTTC.

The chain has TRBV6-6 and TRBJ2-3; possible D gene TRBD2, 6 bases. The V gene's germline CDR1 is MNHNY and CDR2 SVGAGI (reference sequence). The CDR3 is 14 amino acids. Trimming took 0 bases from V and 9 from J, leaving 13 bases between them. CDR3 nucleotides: TGTGCCAGCAGTTACTCTCGCGGGAACCCAACGCAGTATTTT. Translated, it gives CASSYSRGNPTQYF.

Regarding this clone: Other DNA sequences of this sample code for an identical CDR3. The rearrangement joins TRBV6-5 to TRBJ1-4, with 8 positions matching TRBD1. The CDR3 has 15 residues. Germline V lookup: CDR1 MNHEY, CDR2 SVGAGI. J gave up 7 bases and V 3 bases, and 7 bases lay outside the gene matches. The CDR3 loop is CASSYSQGAGEKLFF. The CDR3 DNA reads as TGTGCCAGCAGTTATAGTCAGGGGGCGGGTGAAAAACTGTTTTTT.

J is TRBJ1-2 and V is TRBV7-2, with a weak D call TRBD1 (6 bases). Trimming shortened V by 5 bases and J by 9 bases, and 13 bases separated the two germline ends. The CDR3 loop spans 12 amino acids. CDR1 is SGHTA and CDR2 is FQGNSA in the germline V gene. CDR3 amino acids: CASSADSLSYTF. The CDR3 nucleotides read TGTGCCAGCAGCGCGGACAGCCTTAGCTACACCTTC.

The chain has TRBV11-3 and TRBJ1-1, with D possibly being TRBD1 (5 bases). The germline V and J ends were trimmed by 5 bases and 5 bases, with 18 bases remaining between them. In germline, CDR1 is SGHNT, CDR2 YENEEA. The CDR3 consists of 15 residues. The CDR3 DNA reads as TGTGCCAGCAGCGACCCTAGCGGGGGTAAAACTGAAGCTTTCTTT. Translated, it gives CASSDPSGGKTEAFF.

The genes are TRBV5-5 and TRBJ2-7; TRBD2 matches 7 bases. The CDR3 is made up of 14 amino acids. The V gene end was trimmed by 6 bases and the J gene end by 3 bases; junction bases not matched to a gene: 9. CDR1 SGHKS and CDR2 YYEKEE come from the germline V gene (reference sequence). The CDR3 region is CASTPAGVRYEQYF. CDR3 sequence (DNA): TGTGCCAGCACACCCGCGGGGGTGCGCTACGAGCAGTACTTC.